This T cell receptor (beta chain) was recovered during a study of shared clonotypes between healthy human individuals (dated by TCRdb to about 2020). In the study overall: The cohort included a few men and a couple of women between 18 and 49 years of age. For each donor, CD4 naive and CD4 memory were each run on three plates, CD8 naive on two plates, and CD8 memory on one plate. Libraries were prepared and TCR repertoires were sequenced by different laboratories using diverse techniques, in order to increase sequencing depth and limit assay-specific biases. To estimate repertoire size and how much clonotype sharing occurs between individuals, the study deeply sequenced the blood TCR repertoires of about five healthy adults. Leukapheresis yielded between about 0.9 and 9.5 billion PBMCs per donor.

The CDR3 holds 13 amino acids from the cysteine to the phenylalanine. The kept DNA is CDR3 alone, 39 bases in frame from the first base. Trimming removed 4 bases from V and 4 bases from J, leaving 10 bases between the germline ends. As encoded in the germline V gene, CDR1 is MNHNS while CDR2 is SASEGT. Healthy HIV-negative adults with no recently reported acute infections or vaccinations were included as donors. Every donor was a Caucasian adult residing in Nashville, Tennessee, USA. CD4+ T cells were enriched by magnetic negative selection; naive cells were then positively selected on CD45RA, and the negative fraction formed the memory subset. Blood was obtained by leukapheresis, after which PBMCs were separated by Ficoll-Histopaque density gradient centrifugation and cryopreserved in liquid nitrogen vapor phase. Analytical flow cytometry was used to check the purity and quantity of each magnetically sorted T cell population. From each sorted fraction, genomic DNA was isolated and quantified by UV absorbance on a Nanodrop 2000c.

Using the deep immunoSEQ assay, multiplex PCR amplified TCR CDR3 regions from genomic DNA. Extracted genomic DNA from each cell subset was spread evenly across all wells of several immunoSEQ 96-well plates, with each plate serving as a replicate. For sorted subsets, approximately 0.2 ug of genomic DNA, equivalent to around 31,000 T cell genomes, went into each replicate PCR. Purified libraries were quantified with a Qubit 3.0 fluorometer, sized on a Bioanalyzer 2100, and re-quantified with the KAPA Library Quantification kit. Each immunoSEQ 96-well plate was sequenced on its own single-read 150-cycle Illumina NextSeq 550 flow cell. Per the source publication's procedure: The immunoSEQ output contained only junctional sequences without quality scores, so filtering could not match that applied to full-length reads. To assign V/J genes and CDR3, sequences were annotated against IMGT germline references using PyIR, a Python wrapper for IgBLAST v1.9. Any read was removed if the V/J assignment was weak (E-value above 1e-6), the CDR3 was missing, or the read contained stop codons, out-of-frame junctions, or ambiguous translated residues. V3J clonotypes were defined by identical inferred V gene, J gene, and CDR3 amino acid sequence. Percentage overlap between repertoires was calculated by dividing the number of shared unique clonotypes by the size of the smaller repertoire. RTK rarefaction, the Chao1 estimator, and Recon v2.1 estimates of unobserved clonotypes were used to assess repertoire richness. Generation probabilities were computed with OLGA for all TCRbeta clonotypes obtained by the gDNA method from several donors. TCRdb holds this immuneACCESS table with in-frame rearrangements only. Some clones are missing; in checked studies, unresolved V genes explain under half, and the rest has no known cause. That table supplies the V and J calls and clone size; D and trimming were determined from the DNA. The sample contains 550,000 to 850,000 clones, under 80% of them found a single time. Together, the top ten hold about 1.8% of the sample.

On the study overall, not on this receptor specifically: Because the study included a small number of donors, the genetic and exposure-history diversity represented was limited. Only blood was sampled, and tissue TCR repertoires likely differ from those in blood. Sharing across a few donors was observed for 4.5% to 6.5% of naive CD4, 3.5% of naive CD8, 2% to 2.5% of memory CD4, and about 0.39% of memory CD8 clonotypes. Pairwise subsampling led to the expectation that sequencing depth would affect the degree of clonotype sharing among donors. Compared with non-shared clonotypes, the clonotypes found in all four sorted-subset donors had higher generation probabilities. Larger estimated clonotype richness was generally found for naive subsets than for memory subsets. Incomplete sequencing was indicated by rarefaction of sorted-subset datasets, despite the large sequencing depth.

In its sample, this clone was seen a few times. There is no known antigen for this receptor. Per-nucleotide qualities are absent, and no much larger clonotype sits a single base away. What was sequenced was memory CD4+ T cells sorted from blood. The sample's cell subset or site label, decoded: CD45RA-negative fraction. The TCR comes from a woman in her thirties in good health. The V and J genes are TRBV6-1 and TRBJ1-2, with the D gene too uncertain to name. In nucleotides, the sequence is TGTGCCAGCAGTGTAGGGCCCGCCTATGGCTACACCTTC. This gives the protein CASSVGPAYGYTF.